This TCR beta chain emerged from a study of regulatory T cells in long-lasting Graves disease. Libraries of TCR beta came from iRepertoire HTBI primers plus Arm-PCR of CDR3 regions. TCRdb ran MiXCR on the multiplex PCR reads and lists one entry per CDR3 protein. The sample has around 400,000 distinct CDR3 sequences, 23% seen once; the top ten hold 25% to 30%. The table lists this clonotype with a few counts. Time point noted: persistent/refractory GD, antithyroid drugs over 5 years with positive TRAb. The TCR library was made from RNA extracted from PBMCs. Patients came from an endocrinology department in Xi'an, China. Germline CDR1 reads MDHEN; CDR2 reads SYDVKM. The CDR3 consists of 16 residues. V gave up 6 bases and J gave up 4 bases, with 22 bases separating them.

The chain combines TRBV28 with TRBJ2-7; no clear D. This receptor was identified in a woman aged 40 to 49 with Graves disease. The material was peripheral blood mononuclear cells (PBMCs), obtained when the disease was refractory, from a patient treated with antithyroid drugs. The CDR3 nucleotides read TGTGCCAGCAGCCGCAGGACGCGTTGGCACGAGTACGAGCAGTACTTC. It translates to CASSRRTRWHEYEQYF. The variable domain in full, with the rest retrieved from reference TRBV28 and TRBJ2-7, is DVKVTQSSRYLVKRTGEKVFLECVQDMDHENMFWYRQDPGLGLRLIYFSYDVKMKEKGDIPEGYSVSREKKERFSLILESASTNQTSMYLCASSRRTRWHEYEQYFGPGTRLTVT.